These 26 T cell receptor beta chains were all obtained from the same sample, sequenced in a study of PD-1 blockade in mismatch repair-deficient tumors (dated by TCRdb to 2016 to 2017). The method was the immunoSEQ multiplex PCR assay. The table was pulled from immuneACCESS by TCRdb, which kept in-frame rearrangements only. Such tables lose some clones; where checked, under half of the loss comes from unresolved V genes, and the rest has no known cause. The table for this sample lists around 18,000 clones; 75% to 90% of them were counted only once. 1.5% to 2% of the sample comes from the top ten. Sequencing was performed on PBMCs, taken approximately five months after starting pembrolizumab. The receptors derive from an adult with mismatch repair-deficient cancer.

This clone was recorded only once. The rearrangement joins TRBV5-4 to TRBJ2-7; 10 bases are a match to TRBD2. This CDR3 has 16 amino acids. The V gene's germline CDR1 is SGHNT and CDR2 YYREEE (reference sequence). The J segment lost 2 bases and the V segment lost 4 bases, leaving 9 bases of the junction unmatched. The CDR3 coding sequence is TGTGCCAGCAGCCGGACCGCTAGCGGGAGCCCCTACGAGCAGTACTTC. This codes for CASSRTASGSPYEQYF.

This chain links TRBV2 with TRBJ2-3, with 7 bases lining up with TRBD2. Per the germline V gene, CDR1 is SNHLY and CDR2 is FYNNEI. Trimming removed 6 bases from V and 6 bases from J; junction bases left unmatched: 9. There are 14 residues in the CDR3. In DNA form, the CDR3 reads TGTGCCAGCAGCCGAAGCGGGGAAGGGGATACGCAGTATTTT. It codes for CASSRSGEGDTQYF.

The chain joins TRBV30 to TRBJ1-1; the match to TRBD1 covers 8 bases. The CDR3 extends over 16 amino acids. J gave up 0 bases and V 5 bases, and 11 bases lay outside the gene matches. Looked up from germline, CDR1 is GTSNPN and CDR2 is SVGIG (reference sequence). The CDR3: CAWAPGQGFVNTEAFF. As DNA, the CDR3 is TGTGCCTGGGCTCCCGGACAGGGTTTTGTGAACACTGAAGCTTTCTTT.

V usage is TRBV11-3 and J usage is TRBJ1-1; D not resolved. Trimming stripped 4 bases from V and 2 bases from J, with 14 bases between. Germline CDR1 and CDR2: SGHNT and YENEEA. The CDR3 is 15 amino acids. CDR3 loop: CASSSEGGINTEAFF. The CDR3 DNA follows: TGTGCCAGCAGCTCCGAAGGCGGTATCAACACTGAAGCTTTCTTT.

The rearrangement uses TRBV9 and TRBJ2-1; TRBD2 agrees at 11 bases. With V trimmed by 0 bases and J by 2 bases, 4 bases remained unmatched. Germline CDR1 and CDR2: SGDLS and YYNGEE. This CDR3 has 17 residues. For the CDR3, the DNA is TGTGCCAGCAGCGTAGGAGGTAGCGGGAGGGCCTACAATGAGCAGTTCTTC. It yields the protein CASSVGGSGRAYNEQFF.

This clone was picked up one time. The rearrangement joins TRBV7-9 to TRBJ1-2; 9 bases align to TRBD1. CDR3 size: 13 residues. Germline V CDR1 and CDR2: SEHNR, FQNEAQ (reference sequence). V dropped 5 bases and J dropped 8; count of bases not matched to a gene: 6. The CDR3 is CASSTTGGNGYTF. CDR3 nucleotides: TGTGCCAGCAGCACTACAGGGGGCAACGGCTACACCTTC.

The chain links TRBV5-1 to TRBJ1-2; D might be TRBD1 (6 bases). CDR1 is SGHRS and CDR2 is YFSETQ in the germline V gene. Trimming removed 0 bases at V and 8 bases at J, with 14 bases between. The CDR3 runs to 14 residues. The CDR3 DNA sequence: TGCGCCAGCAGCTTGGCAGAGGGGGTGAGGGGCTACACCTTC. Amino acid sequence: CASSLAEGVRGYTF.

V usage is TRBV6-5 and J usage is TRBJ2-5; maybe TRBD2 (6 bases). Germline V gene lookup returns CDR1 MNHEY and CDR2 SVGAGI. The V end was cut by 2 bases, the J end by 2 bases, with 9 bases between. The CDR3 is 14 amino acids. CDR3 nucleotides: TGTGCCAGCAGTTACGGGGCGGGACAAGAGACCCAGTACTTC. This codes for CASSYGAGQETQYF.

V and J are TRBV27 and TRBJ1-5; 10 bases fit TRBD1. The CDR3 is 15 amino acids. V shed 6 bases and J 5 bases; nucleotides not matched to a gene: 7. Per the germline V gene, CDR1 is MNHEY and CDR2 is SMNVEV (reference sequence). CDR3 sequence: CASSPRTGGDQPQHF. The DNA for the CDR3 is TGTGCCAGCAGCCCAAGGACAGGGGGGGATCAGCCCCAGCATTTT.

The CDR3 bases are TGTGCCAGCAACGGAGGGGCCACAGATACGCAGTATTTT. This encodes CASNGGATDTQYF. The chain recombines TRBV2 with TRBJ2-3; D is perhaps TRBD2 (6 bases). The CDR3 has 13 residues. Deletions cut 7 bases from V and 2 bases from J, with 10 bases between. Germline V gives CDR1 SNHLY, CDR2 FYNNEI.

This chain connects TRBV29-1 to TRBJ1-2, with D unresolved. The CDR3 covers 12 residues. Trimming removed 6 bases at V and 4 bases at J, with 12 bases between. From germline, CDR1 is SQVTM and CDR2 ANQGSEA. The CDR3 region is CSVEKRSYGYTF. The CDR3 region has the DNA TGCAGCGTCGAGAAGAGGTCCTATGGCTACACCTTC.

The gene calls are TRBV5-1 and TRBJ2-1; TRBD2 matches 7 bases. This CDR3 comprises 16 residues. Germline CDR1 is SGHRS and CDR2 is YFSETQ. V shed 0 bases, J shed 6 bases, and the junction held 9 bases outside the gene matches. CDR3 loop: CASSLEGRGFTNEQFF. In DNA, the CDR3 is TGCGCCAGCAGCTTGGAAGGGAGGGGATTTACCAATGAGCAGTTCTTC. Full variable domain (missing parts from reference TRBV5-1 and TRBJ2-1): KAGVTQTPRYLIKTRGQQVTLSCSPISGHRSVSWYQQTPGQGLQFLFEYFSETQRNKGNFPGRFSGRQFSNSRSEMNVSTLELGDSALYLCASSLEGRGFTNEQFFGPGTRLTVL.

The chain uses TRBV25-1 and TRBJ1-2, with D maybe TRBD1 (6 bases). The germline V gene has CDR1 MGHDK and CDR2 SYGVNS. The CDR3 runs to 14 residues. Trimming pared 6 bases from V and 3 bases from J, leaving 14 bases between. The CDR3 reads CASRQGPPHYGYTF. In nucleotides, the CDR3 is TGTGCCAGCAGACAGGGCCCGCCCCACTATGGCTACACCTTC.

The CDR3 is CASRHRSGRAREQFF. For the CDR3, the DNA is TGTGCCAGCAGACATCGTAGCGGGAGGGCCAGGGAGCAGTTCTTC. This rearrangement joins TRBV11-1 to TRBJ2-1; TRBD2 matches 11 bases. This CDR3 has 15 residues. Trimming at V came to 6 bases and at J to 10 bases, leaving 11 bases not matched to a gene. Germline V gene data show CDR1 as SGHAT and CDR2 as FQDESV (reference sequence).

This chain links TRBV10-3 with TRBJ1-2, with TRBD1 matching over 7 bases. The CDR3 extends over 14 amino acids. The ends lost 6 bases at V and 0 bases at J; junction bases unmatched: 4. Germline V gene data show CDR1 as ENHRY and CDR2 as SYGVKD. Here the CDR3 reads CAISRDSSNYGYTF. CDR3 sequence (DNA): TGTGCCATCAGCCGGGACAGTTCTAACTATGGCTACACCTTC.

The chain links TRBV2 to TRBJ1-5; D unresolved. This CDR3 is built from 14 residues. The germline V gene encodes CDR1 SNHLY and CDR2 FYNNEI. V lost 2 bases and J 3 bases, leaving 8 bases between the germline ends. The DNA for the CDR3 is TGTGCCAGCAGTGAAACAGAAATCAATCAGCCCCAGCATTTT. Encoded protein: CASSETEINQPQHF.

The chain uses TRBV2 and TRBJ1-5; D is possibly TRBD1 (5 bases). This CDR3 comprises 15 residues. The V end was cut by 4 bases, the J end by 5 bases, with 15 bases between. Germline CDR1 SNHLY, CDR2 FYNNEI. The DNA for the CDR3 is TGTGCCAGCAGTGGTCTGGTCCAGGGTGATCAGCCCCAGCATTTT. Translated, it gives CASSGLVQGDQPQHF.

CDR3 nucleotides: TGTGCCAGCAGTTTAGTGACGGGAGGAAACGAGCAGTACTTC. Protein product: CASSLVTGGNEQYF. The rearrangement links TRBV28 to TRBJ2-7; 7 bases align to TRBD2. Germline V lookup: CDR1 MDHEN, CDR2 SYDVKM. J was trimmed by 5 bases and V by 2 bases; bases with no gene match: 6. The CDR3 has 14 amino acids. Together with reference TRBV28 and TRBJ2-7, the CDR3 gives the full variable domain: DVKVTQSSRYLVKRTGEKVFLECVQDMDHENMFWYRQDPGLGLRLIYFSYDVKMKEKGDIPEGYSVSREKKERFSLILESASTNQTSMYLCASSLVTGGNEQYFGPGTRLTVT.

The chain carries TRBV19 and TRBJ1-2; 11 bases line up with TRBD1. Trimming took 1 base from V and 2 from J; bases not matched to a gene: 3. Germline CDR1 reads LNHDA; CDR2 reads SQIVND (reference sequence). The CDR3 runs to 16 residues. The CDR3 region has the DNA TGTGCCAGTAGTATAGGGAGGACAGGGGGCAACTATGGCTACACCTTC. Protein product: CASSIGRTGGNYGYTF.

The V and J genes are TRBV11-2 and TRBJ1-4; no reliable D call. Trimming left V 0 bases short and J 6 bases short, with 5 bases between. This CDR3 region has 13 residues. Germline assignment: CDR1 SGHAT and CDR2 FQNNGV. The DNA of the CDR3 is TGTGCCAGCAGCTTAGATGAGGATGAAAAACTGTTTTTT. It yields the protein CASSLDEDEKLFF.

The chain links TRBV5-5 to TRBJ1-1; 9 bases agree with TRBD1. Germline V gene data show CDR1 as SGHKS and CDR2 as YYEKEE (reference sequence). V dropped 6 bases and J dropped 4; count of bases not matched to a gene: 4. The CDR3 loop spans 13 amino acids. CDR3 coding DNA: TGTGCCAGCATTCGACAGGGGGTCACTGAAGCTTTCTTT. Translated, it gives CASIRQGVTEAFF.

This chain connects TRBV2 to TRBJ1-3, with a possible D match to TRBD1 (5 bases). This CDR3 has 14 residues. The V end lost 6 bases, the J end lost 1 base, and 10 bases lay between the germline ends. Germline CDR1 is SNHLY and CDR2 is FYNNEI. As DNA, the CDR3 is TGTGCCAGCAGACCCGGGACTTCTGGAAACACCATATATTTT. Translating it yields CASRPGTSGNTIYF.

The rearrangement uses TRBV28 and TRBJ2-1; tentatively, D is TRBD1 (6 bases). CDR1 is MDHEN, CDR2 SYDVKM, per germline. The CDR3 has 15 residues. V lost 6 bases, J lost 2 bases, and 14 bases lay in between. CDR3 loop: CASSPGTYTYNEQFF. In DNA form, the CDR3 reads TGTGCCAGCAGCCCCGGGACATACACCTACAATGAGCAGTTCTTC.

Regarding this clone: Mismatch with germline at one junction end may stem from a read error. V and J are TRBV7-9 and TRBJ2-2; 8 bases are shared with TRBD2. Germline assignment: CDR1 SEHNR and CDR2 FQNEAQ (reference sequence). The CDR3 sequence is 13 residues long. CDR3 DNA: TGTGCCAGCAGCCTCGGGGGGGGAGCGGGCCGCTCCTTT. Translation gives CASSLGGGAGRSF.

As DNA, the CDR3 is TGCGCCAGCAGCTTGGTCCTATGGGCCCCTCCGATCAAGCCCCAGCATTTT. Its translation: CASSLVLWAPPIKPQHF. This chain joins TRBV5-1 and TRBJ1-5; D ambiguous. V was clipped by 0 bases and J by 8 bases, with 21 bases between them. Per the germline V gene, CDR1 is SGHRS and CDR2 is YFSETQ. This CDR3 contains 17 residues.

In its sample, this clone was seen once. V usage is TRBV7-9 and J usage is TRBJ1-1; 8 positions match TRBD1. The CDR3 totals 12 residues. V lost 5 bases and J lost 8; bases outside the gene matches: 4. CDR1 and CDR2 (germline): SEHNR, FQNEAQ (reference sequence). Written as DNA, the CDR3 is TGTGCCAGCAGCCCTGGGGACAGGGAAGCTTTCTTT. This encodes CASSPGDREAFF.